This T cell receptor gamma chain came from a study of gamma-delta T cells after stem cell transplantation. TCRdb fed the RT-PCR reads into CATT to redo clone calling. This table holds 550 to 700 gamma-chain clones, about a fifth found once. CDR3 length: 16 residues. The germline V gene encodes CDR1 GITISATS and CDR2 ISYDGTV (reference sequence). This clone was observed a handful of times. This sequence is one base from a far larger clone and is likely a read error. The sample carries other DNA sequences with the same CDR3. This TCR was recovered from a human donor. It is not recorded whose cells these are; they may come from a transplant donor. Source material: gamma-delta T cells. The chain carries TRGV9 and TRGJP. As DNA, the CDR3 is TGTGCCTTGTGGGAGGTGCAAGAGTTGGGCAAAAAGATCAAGGTATTT. Amino acids: CALWEVQELGKKIKVF.